The entry below describes one TCR beta chain. The data derive from a study of cytomegalovirus exposure and HLA in healthy donors. Clones were read by immunoSEQ multiplex PCR, and TCRdb kept only the in-frame ones, dropping some. The sample carries approximately 110,000 clones, around 94% recorded once. Germline CDR1 and CDR2: ENHRY and SYGVKD. V was clipped by 2 bases and J by 3 bases, with 10 bases between them. The CDR3 spans 14 residues. This sequence originates from a woman under 30 in good health and CMV-seronegative. The J gene is TRBJ1-1, the V gene TRBV10-3; D ambiguous. The specimen was PBMCs. This chain's CDR3 is CAISEGRSYTEAFF. Here the CDR3 DNA reads TGTGCCATCAGTGAGGGCAGGTCCTACACTGAAGCTTTCTTT.